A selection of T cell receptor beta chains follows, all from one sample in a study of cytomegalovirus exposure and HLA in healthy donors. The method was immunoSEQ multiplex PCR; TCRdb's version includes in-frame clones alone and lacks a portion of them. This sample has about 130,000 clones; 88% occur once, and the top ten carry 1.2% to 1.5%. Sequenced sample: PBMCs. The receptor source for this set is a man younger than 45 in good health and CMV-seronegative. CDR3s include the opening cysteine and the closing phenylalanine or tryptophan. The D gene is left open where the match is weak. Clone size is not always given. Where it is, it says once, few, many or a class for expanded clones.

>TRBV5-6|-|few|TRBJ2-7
CASSLARTGSYEQYF
TGTGCCAGCAGCTTGGCGAGAACAGGGTCCTACGAGCAGTACTTC
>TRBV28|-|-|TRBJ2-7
CASSLSSSYEQYF
TGTGCCAGCAGTTTGTCCAGCTCCTACGAGCAGTACTTC
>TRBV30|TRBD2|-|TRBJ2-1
CAWSVPKGLAVQGEQFF
TGTGCCTGGAGTGTACCGAAAGGGCTAGCGGTTCAGGGTGAGCAGTTCTTC
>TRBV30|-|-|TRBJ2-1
CAWDSNHNEQFF
TGTGCCTGGGACTCCAACCATAATGAGCAGTTCTTC
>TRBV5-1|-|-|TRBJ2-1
CASSHEGDSYNEQFF
TGCGCCAGCAGCCATGAGGGGGATTCCTACAATGAGCAGTTCTTC
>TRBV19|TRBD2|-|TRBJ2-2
CASSIIWLGTTNTGELFF
TGTGCCAGTAGTATAATATGGCTGGGGACTACGAACACCGGGGAGCTGTTTTTT
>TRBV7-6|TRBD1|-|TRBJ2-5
CASSLGRGETQYF
TGTGCCAGCAGCTTAGGCAGGGGGGAGACCCAGTACTTC
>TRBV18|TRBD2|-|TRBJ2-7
CASSQLLAGGPYEQYF
TGTGCCAGCTCACAACTTCTAGCGGGAGGCCCCTACGAGCAGTACTTC
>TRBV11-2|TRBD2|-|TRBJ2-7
CASSFFGTSGSRYEQYF
TGTGCCAGCAGCTTCTTTGGGACTAGCGGGAGTAGGTACGAGCAGTACTTC
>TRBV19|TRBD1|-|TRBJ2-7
CASSTRDRDYEQYF
TGTGCCAGTAGTACACGGGACAGGGACTACGAGCAGTACTTC
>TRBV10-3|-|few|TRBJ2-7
CAIREGGQHSYEQYF
TGTGCCATCAGGGAGGGTGGACAGCACTCCTACGAGCAGTACTTC
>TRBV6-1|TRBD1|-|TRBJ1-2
CASSEQGQKNYGYTF
TGTGCCAGCAGTGAGCAGGGACAGAAAAACTATGGCTACACCTTC
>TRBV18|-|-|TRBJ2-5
CASSGSTGQETQYF
TGTGCCAGCTCCGGATCCACAGGCCAAGAGACCCAGTACTTC
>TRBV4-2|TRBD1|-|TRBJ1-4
CASSQETGTARNEKLFF
TGTGCCAGCAGCCAAGAAACTGGGACAGCCCGTAATGAAAAACTGTTTTTT
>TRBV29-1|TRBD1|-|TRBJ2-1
CSSRTGTYNEQFF
TGCAGCTCGAGGACAGGGACCTACAATGAGCAGTTCTTC
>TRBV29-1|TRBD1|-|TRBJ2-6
CSVVGQGAPGANVLTF
TGCAGCGTAGTGGGACAGGGGGCGCCCGGGGCCAACGTCCTGACTTTC
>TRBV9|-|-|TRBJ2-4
CASSLTGIRGNIQYF
TGTGCCAGCAGCTTAACAGGGATTAGAGGAAACATTCAGTACTTC
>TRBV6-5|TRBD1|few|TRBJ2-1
CASRPGTGRNEQFF
TGTGCCAGCAGGCCTGGGACAGGCCGAAATGAGCAGTTCTTC
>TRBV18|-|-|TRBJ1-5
CASSPTGYSNQPQHF
TGTGCCAGCTCACCTACAGGGTATAGCAATCAGCCCCAGCATTTT
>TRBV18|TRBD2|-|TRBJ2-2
CASSGTSGNTGELFF
TGTGCCAGCTCGGGGACTAGCGGAAACACCGGGGAGCTGTTTTTT